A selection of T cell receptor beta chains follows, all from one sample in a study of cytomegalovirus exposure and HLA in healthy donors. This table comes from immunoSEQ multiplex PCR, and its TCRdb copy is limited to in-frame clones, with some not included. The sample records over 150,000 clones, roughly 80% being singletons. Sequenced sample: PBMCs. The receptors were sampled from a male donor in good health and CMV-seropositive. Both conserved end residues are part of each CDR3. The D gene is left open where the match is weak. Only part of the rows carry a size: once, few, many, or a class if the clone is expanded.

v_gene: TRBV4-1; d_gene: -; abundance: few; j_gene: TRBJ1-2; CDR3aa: CASSQDRFTGGYTF; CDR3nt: TGCGCCAGCAGCCAAGATCGTTTTACCGGGGGCTACACCTTC
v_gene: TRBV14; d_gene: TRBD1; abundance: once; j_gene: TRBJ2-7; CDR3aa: CASSRTGKSSYEQYF; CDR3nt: TGTGCCAGCAGTCGGACAGGGAAGAGCTCCTACGAGCAGTACTTC
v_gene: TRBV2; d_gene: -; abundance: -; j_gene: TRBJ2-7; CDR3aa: CAIRESSYEQYF; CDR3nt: TGTGCCATCAGGGAGTCCTCCTACGAGCAGTACTTC
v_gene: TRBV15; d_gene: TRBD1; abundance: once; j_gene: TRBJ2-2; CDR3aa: CATSRGTGAHTGELFF; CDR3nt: TGTGCCACCAGCAGAGGTACAGGGGCGCACACCGGGGAGCTGTTTTTT
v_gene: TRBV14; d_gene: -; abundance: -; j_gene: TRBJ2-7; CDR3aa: CASSPWVGGEQYF; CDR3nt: TGTGCCAGCAGCCCCTGGGTGGGAGGCGAGCAGTACTTC
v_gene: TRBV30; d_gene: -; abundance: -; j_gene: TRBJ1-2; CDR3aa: CAFSNGAYGYTF; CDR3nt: TGTGCCTTCTCGAATGGGGCCTATGGCTACACCTTC
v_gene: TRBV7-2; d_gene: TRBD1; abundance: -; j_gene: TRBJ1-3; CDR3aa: CASSLDWGQSISGNTIYF; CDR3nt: TGTGCCAGCAGCTTAGATTGGGGACAGTCCATCTCTGGAAACACCATATATTTT
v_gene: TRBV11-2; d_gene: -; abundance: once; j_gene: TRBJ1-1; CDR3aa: CASSLLAAGLSNTEAFF; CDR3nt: TGTGCTAGCAGCTTACTTGCGGCAGGGCTTTCGAACACTGAAGCTTTCTTT
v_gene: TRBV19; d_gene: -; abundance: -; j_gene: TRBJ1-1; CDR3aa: CASSRGRNTEAFF; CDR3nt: TGTGCCAGTAGTCGTGGGAGGAACACTGAAGCTTTCTTT
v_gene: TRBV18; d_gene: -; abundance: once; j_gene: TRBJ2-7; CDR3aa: CASSRGMNSYEQYF; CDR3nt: TGTGCCAGCTCACGAGGGATGAACTCCTACGAGCAGTACTTC
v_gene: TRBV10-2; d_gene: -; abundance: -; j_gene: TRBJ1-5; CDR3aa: CASRQGNQPQHF; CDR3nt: TGCGCCAGCCGCCAGGGCAATCAGCCCCAGCATTTT
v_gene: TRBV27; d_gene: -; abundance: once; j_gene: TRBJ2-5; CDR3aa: CASSLRSVGETQYF; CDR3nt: TGTGCCAGCAGTTTAAGGAGCGTGGGAGAGACCCAGTACTTC
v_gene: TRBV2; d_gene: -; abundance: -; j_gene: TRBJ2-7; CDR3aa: CASRADSGRYKYF; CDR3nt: TGTGCCAGCAGGGCTGACAGTGGCCGGTATAAGTACTTC
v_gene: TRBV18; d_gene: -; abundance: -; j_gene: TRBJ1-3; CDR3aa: CASSPPTGIFGNTIYF; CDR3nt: TGTGCCAGCTCACCACCGACGGGAATTTTTGGAAACACCATATATTTT
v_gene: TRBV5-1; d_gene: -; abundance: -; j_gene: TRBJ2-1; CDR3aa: CASSLELAASYNEQFF; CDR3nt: TGCGCCAGCAGCTTGGAGTTAGCGGCCTCCTACAATGAGCAGTTCTTC
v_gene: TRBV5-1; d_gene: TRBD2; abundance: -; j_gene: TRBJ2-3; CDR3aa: CASTIMGGGPDTQYF; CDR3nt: TGCGCCAGCACCATCATGGGGGGGGGTCCAGATACGCAGTATTTT
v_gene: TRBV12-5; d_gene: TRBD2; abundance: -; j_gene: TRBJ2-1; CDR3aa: CASGLKSGSGGKSVNEQFF; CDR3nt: TGTGCTAGTGGTTTAAAATCAGGGTCCGGGGGGAAGTCGGTCAATGAGCAGTTCTTC
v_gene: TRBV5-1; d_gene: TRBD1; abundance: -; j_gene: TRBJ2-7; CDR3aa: CASSLVPQGALYEQYF; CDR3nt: TGCGCCAGCAGCTTGGTGCCACAGGGGGCCCTATACGAGCAGTACTTC
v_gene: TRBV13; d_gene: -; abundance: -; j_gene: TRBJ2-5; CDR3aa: CASSSGATQYF; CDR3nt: TGTGCCAGCAGCTCAGGGGCGACCCAGTACTTC
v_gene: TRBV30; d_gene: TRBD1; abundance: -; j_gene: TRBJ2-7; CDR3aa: CAWSHPGTGDFHEQYF; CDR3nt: TGTGCCTGGAGCCATCCCGGGACAGGGGATTTCCACGAGCAGTACTTC
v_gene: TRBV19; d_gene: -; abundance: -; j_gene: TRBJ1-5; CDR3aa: CASSIIQNPNQPQHF; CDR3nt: TGTGCCAGTAGTATAATACAGAACCCCAATCAGCCCCAGCATTTT
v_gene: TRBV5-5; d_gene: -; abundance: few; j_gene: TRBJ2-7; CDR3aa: CASSLAGTGVPLLEQYF; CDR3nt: TGTGCCAGCAGCTTGGCGGGGACGGGGGTACCCCTACTCGAGCAGTACTTC
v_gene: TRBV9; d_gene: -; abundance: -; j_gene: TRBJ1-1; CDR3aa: CASSARTGFTEAFF; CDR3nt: TGTGCCAGCAGCGCCAGAACAGGCTTCACTGAAGCTTTCTTT
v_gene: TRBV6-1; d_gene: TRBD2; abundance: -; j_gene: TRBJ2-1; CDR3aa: CASSVAGGDDEQFF; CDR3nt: TGTGCCAGCAGTGTAGCGGGAGGGGATGATGAGCAGTTCTTC
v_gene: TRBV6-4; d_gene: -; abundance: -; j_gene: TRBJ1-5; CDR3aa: CASSAGASNQPQHF; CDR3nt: TGTGCCAGCAGTGCAGGGGCTAGCAATCAGCCCCAGCATTTT
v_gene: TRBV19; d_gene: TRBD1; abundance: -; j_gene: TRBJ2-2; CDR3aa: CASTGTVNTGELFF; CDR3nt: TGTGCCAGTACAGGGACAGTGAACACCGGGGAGCTGTTTTTT
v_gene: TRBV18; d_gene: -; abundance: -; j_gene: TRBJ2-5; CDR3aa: CASSPKGGETQYF; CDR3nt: TGTGCCAGCTCACCAAAAGGGGGAGAGACCCAGTACTTC
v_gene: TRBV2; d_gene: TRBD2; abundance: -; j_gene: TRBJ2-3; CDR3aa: CASSTLGGRSSTDTQYF; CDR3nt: TGTGCCAGCAGTACTCTAGGCGGGAGGTCTAGCACAGATACGCAGTATTTT
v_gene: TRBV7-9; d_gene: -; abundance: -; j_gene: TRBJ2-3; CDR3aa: CASSFPSTDTQYF; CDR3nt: TGTGCCAGCAGCTTTCCTAGCACAGATACGCAGTATTTT
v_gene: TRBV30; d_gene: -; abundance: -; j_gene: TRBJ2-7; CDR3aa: CASDFRGSHEQYF; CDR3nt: TGTGCCTCAGACTTTAGGGGGTCCCACGAGCAGTACTTC
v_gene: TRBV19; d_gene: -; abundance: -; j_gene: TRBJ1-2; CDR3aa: CASSRTSGLNYGYTF; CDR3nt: TGTGCCAGTAGTAGGACCTCAGGACTTAACTATGGCTACACCTTC
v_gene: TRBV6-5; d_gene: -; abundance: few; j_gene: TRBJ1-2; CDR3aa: CASNLQGGVDYGYTF; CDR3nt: TGTGCCAGCAACCTTCAGGGTGGGGTTGACTATGGCTACACCTTC
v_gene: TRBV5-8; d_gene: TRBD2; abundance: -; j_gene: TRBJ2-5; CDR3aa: CASSLGTREQETQYF; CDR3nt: TGTGCCAGCAGCTTGGGGACTAGAGAACAAGAGACCCAGTACTTC
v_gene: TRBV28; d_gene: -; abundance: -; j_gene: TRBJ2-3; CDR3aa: CASSPNLARGTDTQYF; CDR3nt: TGTGCCAGCAGTCCCAATCTAGCCCGAGGCACAGATACGCAGTATTTT
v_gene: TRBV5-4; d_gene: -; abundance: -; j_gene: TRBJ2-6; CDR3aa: CASSPASSGANGLTF; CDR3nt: TGTGCCAGCAGCCCGGCGAGCTCTGGGGCCAACGGCCTGACTTTC
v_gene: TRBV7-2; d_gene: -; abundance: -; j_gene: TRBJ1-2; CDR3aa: CASSTDSYGYTF; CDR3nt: TGTGCCAGCAGTACCGACAGCTATGGCTACACCTTC
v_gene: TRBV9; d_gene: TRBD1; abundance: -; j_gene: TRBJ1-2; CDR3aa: CASSLGQGRYGYTF; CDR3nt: TGTGCCAGCAGCCTGGGACAGGGGAGATATGGCTACACCTTC
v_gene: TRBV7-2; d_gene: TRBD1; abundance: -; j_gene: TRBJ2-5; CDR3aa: CASNNRGWQETQYF; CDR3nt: TGTGCCAGCAATAACAGGGGGTGGCAAGAGACCCAGTACTTC
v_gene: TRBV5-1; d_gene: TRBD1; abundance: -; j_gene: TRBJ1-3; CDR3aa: CASSSGTGERNTIYF; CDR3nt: TGCGCCAGCAGCTCGGGGACAGGGGAAAGGAACACCATATATTTT
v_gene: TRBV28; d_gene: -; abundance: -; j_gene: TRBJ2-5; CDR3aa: CASRSGLQETQYF; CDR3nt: TGTGCCAGCAGGTCAGGGTTACAAGAGACCCAGTACTTC
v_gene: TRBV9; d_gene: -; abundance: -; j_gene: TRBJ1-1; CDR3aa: CASSAMTGPRTEAFF; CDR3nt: TGTGCCAGCAGCGCTATGACAGGTCCGCGGACTGAAGCTTTCTTT
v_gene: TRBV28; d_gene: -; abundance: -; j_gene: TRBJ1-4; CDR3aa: CASSLRVDEKLFF; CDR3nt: TGTGCCAGCAGTTTGAGAGTTGATGAAAAACTGTTTTTT
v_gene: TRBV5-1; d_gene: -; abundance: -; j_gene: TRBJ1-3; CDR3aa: CASSLDQGSGNTIYF; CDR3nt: TGCGCCAGCAGCTTGGATCAGGGCTCTGGAAACACCATATATTTT
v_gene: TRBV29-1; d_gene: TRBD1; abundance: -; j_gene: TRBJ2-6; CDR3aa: CSATTGTGGSGANVLTF; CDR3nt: TGCAGCGCAACGACCGGGACAGGGGGGTCTGGGGCCAACGTCCTGACTTTC
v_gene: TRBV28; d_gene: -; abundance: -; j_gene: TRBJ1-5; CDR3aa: CASSFIAGQPQHF; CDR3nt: TGTGCCAGCAGTTTTATTGCGGGTCAGCCCCAGCATTTT
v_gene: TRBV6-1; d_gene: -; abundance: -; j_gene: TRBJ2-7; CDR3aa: CASRGLAVLYEQYF; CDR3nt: TGTGCCAGCCGGGGTCTAGCCGTTCTCTACGAGCAGTACTTC
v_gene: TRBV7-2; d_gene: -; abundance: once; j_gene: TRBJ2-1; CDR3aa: CASSLDRNNEQFF; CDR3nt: TGTGCCAGCAGCTTAGACAGGAACAATGAGCAGTTCTTC
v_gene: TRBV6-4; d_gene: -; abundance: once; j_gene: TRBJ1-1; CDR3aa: CASSARLNTEAFF; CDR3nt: TGTGCCAGCAGTGCTCGGTTGAACACTGAAGCTTTCTTT
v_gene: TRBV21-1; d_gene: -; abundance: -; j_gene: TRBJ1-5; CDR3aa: CASSRHRTDQPQHF; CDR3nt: TGTGCCAGCAGCCGCCACAGGACGGATCAGCCCCAGCATTTT
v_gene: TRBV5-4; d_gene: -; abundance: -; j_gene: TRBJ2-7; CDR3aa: CASSPGQPNEQYF; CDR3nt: TGTGCCAGCAGCCCCGGACAGCCTAACGAGCAGTACTTC
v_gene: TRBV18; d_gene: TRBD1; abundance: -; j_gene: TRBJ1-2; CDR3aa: CASSPRDRGSYTF; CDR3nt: TGTGCCAGCTCACCACGGGACAGGGGTAGCTACACCTTC
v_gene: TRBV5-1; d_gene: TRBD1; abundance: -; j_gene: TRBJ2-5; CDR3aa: CASSSRQGPLETQYF; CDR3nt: TGCGCCAGCAGCTCCAGACAGGGACCACTGGAGACCCAGTACTTC
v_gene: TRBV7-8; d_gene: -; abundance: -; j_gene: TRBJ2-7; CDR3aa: CASSPSPRGPYEQYF; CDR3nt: TGTGCCAGCAGCCCAAGCCCCAGGGGACCCTACGAGCAGTACTTC
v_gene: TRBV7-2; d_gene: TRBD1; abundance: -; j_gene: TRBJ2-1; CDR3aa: CASSLVGGRGGDNEQFF; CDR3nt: TGTGCCAGCAGCTTAGTAGGGGGCAGGGGTGGGGACAATGAGCAGTTCTTC
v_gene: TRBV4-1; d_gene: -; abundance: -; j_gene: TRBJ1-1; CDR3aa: CASGLSLKYTEAFF; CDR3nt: TGCGCCAGCGGGCTAAGTTTAAAGTACACTGAAGCTTTCTTT
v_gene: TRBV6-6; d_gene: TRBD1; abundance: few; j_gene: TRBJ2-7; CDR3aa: CASSARDRSSYEQYF; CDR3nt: TGTGCCAGCAGCGCCCGGGACAGGAGCTCCTACGAGCAGTACTTC
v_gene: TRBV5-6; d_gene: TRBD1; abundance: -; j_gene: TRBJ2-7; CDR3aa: CASSSKHLDRGYEQYF; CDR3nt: TGTGCCAGCAGCTCCAAACACCTGGACAGGGGCTACGAGCAGTACTTC